This entry concerns a single T cell receptor beta chain. The sample belongs to a study of OX40 agonist ivuxolimab in advanced cancers. Germline CDR1 reads SGHVS; CDR2 reads FQNEAQ. V was pared by 2 bases and J by 9 bases, with 11 bases between. This CDR3 is built from 13 residues. Repertoires were generated with immunoSEQ multiplex PCR, while TCRdb's copy carries only in-frame clones and drops some. The table has tens of thousands of clones, over 75% seen once. The receptor comes from an adult with an advanced solid tumor such as melanoma, head and neck, liver or kidney cancer. The sample in question was CD4+ or CD8+ T cells sorted from blood, obtained in a trial of the OX40 agonist ivuxolimab. This chain joins TRBV7-8 and TRBJ1-5, with a possible D match to TRBD1 (6 bases). In DNA form, the CDR3 reads TGTGCCAGCAGCTTAAACAGGGATGCGCCCCAGCATTTT. Translating it yields CASSLNRDAPQHF.